This T cell receptor (beta chain) was sequenced in a study of T cells in Graves' hyperthyroidism and ophthalmopathy. The V gene's germline CDR1 is MRHNA and CDR2 SNTAGT. The length of the CDR3 is 16 residues. Concerning this clonotype itself: A single base separates this from a much larger clone, so it may be a read error.

What was amplified from RNA transcripts were TCR beta CDR3 regions. The HTBI set primed first-round TCR CDR3 RT-PCR. Via MiXCR, TCRdb re-called the multiplex PCR reads, giving one row per CDR3 protein. The top ten clones hold 35% to 50% of a sample with over 200,000 distinct CDR3 sequences, around 16% of them seen once. The chain uses TRBV6-4 and TRBJ2-1; either TRBD1 or TRBD2 may supply D (5 bases each). Sequenced sample: blood. This sequence was found in a man between 40 and 49 years old with Graves' hyperthyroidism. The CDR3 loop reads CASSERGAYSYNEQFF. As DNA, the CDR3 is TGCGCCAGCAGTGAGAGAGGGGCTTACTCCTACAATGAGCAGTTCTTC.